This is a list of T cell receptor beta chains from one sample in a study of radiotherapy plus CTLA-4 blockade in lung cancer. Here immunoSEQ multiplex PCR was the method, and the copy in TCRdb shows in-frame clones only, minus some. Among about 120,000 clones listed, about four fifths were seen once. Sequenced material: peripheral blood, taken from a patient treated with radiotherapy plus ipilimumab. The receptors here all came from a human donor with non-small cell lung cancer who had a partial response to radiotherapy plus ipilimumab. Each CDR3 is given with its conserved first and last residue. D genes are given only for firm matches. A clone size is listed for some rows: how often the clone was seen (once, few, many), or a class if it is expanded.

TRBV30	NA	TRBJ1-1	many	TGTGCCTGGAGTGTTGGCCCGGGAGCTTTCTTT	CAWSVGPGAFF
TRBV28	NA	TRBJ2-1	NA	TGTGCCAGCAGTCCGGATCAAACTAGATCCAATGAGCAGTTCTTC	CASSPDQTRSNEQFF
TRBV30	NA	TRBJ1-3	NA	TGTGCCTGGACCTGGTGGACAGACTCTGGAAACACCATATATTTT	CAWTWWTDSGNTIYF
TRBV6-4	NA	TRBJ2-2	NA	TGTGCCAGCAGTGTCGAAGGGGGAATCGGGGAGCTGTTTTTT	CASSVEGGIGELFF
TRBV19	TRBD2	TRBJ2-6	NA	TGTGCCAGTAGCGGACTAGCGGGAGCTCACTCTGGGGCCAACGTCCTGACTTTC	CASSGLAGAHSGANVLTF
TRBV25-1	NA	TRBJ2-3	once	TGTGCCAGCAGCCGGGACTCAACAGATACGCAGTATTTT	CASSRDSTDTQYF
TRBV15	TRBD2	TRBJ2-1	NA	TGTGCCACCAGCGGTCTAGCGGGAGGCTACAATGAGCAGTTCTTC	CATSGLAGGYNEQFF
TRBV25-1	TRBD1	TRBJ1-5	NA	TGTGCCAGCAGTCAGACAGGGTCCGGTCAGCCCCAGCATTTT	CASSQTGSGQPQHF
TRBV9	NA	TRBJ2-1	few	TGTGCCACCCCGAAGTTAGGAGTATGGAATGAGCAGTTCTTC	CATPKLGVWNEQFF
TRBV2	TRBD2	TRBJ2-1	NA	TGTGCCGCGAAGGGCCCGGGAGGGAGGCTGAGCTCCTACAATGAGCAGTTCTTC	CAAKGPGGRLSSYNEQFF
TRBV29-1	TRBD1	TRBJ1-3	NA	TGCAGCGTTGCACAGGGGAAGAGCTCTGGAAACACCATATATTTT	CSVAQGKSSGNTIYF
TRBV18	TRBD1	TRBJ2-2	once	TGTGCCAGCTCACCGACGACAGGGGCGAACACCGGGGAGCTGTTTTTT	CASSPTTGANTGELFF
TRBV4-3	TRBD1	TRBJ1-1	once	TGCGCCAGCAGCCAATTGGACAGGGCGAGAACTGAAGCTTTCTTT	CASSQLDRARTEAFF
TRBV4-1	NA	TRBJ1-5	NA	TGCGCCAGCAGCCAAGATTCTTTCCCAAACAGGGCCAATCAGCCCCAGCATTTT	CASSQDSFPNRANQPQHF
TRBV18	TRBD1	TRBJ2-2	NA	TGTGCCAGCTCCTTCGACAGGGCCACCGGGGAGCTGTTTTTT	CASSFDRATGELFF
TRBV27	NA	TRBJ1-6	NA	TGTGCCAGCAGTTCGGGCTCCTATAATTCACCCCTCCACTTT	CASSSGSYNSPLHF
TRBV18	NA	TRBJ1-2	NA	TGTGCCAGCTCACCTAATAAACCTTCAGGGGACGGCTACACCTTC	CASSPNKPSGDGYTF
TRBV19	TRBD2	TRBJ2-3	NA	TGTGCCAGTAGTATTGTTGGACTAGCGGGCACAGATACGCAGTATTTT	CASSIVGLAGTDTQYF
TRBV6-5	TRBD2	TRBJ2-1	NA	TGTGCCAGCAGCGCCAGCGGGGCCACCTACAATGAGCAGTTCTTC	CASSASGATYNEQFF